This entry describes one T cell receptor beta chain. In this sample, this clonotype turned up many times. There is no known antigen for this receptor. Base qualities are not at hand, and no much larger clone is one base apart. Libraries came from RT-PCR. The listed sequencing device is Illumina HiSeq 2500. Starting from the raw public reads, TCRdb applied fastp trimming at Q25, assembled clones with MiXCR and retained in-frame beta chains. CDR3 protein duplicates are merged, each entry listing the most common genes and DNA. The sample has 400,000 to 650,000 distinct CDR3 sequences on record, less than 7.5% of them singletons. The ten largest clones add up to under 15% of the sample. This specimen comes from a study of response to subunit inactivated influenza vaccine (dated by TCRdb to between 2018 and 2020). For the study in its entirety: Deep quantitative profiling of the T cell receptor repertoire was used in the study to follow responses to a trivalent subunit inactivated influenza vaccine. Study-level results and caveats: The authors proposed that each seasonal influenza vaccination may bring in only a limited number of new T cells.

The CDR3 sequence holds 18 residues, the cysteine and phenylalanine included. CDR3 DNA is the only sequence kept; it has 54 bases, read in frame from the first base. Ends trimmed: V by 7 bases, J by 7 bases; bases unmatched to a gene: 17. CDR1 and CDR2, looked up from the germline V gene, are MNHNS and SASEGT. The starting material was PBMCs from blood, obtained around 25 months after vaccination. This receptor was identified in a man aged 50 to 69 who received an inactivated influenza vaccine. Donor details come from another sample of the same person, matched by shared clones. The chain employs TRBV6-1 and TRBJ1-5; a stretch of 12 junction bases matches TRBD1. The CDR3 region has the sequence CASTSGDRGQEGSQPQHF. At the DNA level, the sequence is TGTGCCAGCACCTCCGGGGACAGGGGGCAGGAGGGCAGCCAGCCCCAGCATTTT.